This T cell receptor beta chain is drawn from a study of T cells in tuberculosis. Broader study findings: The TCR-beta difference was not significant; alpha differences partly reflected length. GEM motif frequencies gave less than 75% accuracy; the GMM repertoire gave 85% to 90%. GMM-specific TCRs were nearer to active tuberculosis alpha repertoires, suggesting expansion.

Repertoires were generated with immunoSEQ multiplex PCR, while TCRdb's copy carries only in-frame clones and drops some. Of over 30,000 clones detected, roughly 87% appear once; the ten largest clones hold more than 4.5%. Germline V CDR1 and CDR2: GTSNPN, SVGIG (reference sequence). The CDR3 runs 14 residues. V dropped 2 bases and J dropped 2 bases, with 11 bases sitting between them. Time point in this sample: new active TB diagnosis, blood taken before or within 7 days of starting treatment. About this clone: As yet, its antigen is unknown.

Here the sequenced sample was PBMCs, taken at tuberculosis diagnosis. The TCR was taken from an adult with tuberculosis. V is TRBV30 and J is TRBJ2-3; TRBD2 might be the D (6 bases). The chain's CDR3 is CAWSLGLSTDTQYF. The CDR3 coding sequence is TGTGCCTGGAGTTTGGGACTGTCCACAGATACGCAGTATTTT.